The 22 T cell receptor beta chains in this list originate from one sample, sequenced in a study of blood T cell repertoires in COVID-19. The repertoire was sequenced with immunoSEQ multiplex PCR; TCRdb's copy has only in-frame clones and lacks some. The sample holds fewer than 200,000 clones, about 89% seen once. The material sequenced was peripheral blood. These TCRs come from a man aged 35 to 55 with active or convalescent COVID-19.

The CDR3 reads CASSPILGRGSYNEQFF. Here the CDR3 DNA reads TGTGCCAGCTCACCCATCCTTGGCAGGGGGTCCTACAATGAGCAGTTCTTC. This chain links TRBV18 with TRBJ2-1; TRBD1 aligns across 7 bases. CDR3 length: 17 residues. The trim removed 3 bases at V and 1 base at J, leaving 9 bases unmatched. Germline V gene lookup returns CDR1 KGHSH and CDR2 LQKENI.

This chain joins TRBV6-5 and TRBJ1-2; 7 bases are a match to TRBD1. J was trimmed by 7 bases and V by 8 bases; bases with no gene match: 4. This CDR3 has 11 residues. In germline, CDR1 is MNHEY, CDR2 SVGAGI. Here the CDR3 DNA reads TGTGCCAGCTCCGACAGGGTTGGCTACACCTTC. Encoded protein: CASSDRVGYTF.

This clone was picked up one time. CDR3 residues: CASSLALGGQLDGYTF. The CDR3 bases are TGTGCCAGCAGCTTAGCTCTGGGCGGACAGTTGGATGGCTACACCTTC. This chain links TRBV7-9 with TRBJ1-2; tentatively, D is TRBD1 (6 bases). Trimming shortened V by 0 bases and J by 6 bases, and 17 bases separated the two germline ends. The germline CDR1 and CDR2 sequences are SEHNR and FQNEAQ (reference sequence). CDR3 size: 16 residues.

This clone has a single count. The V gene is TRBV24-1, the J gene TRBJ2-7, with 8 bases identical to TRBD1. The germline V gene encodes CDR1 KGHDR and CDR2 SFDVKD. V was pared by 4 bases and J by 11 bases, with 9 bases of the junction left unmatched. This CDR3 has 13 residues. The CDR3 loop is CATSDTGQGLEYF. The CDR3 DNA follows: TGTGCCACCAGTGACACCGGACAGGGTTTGGAGTACTTC.

The chain joins TRBV4-1 to TRBJ2-1; D perhaps matches TRBD2 (6 bases). The V end lost 3 bases, the J end lost 6 bases, and 15 bases lay between the germline ends. Germline CDR1 reads MGHRA; CDR2 reads YSYEKL. CDR3 length: 15 residues. As DNA, the CDR3 is TGCGCCAGCAGCCAGGTCTTCTTTAGCGGCAATGAGCAGTTCTTC. Protein: CASSQVFFSGNEQFF.

The gene calls are TRBV28 and TRBJ2-1; the match to TRBD2 covers 15 bases. The ends lost 5 bases at V and 3 bases at J; junction bases unmatched: 5. The CDR3 totals 17 residues. Per germline, CDR1 MDHEN and CDR2 SYDVKM. CDR3 residues: CASSAGLAGGIYNEQFF. CDR3 DNA sequence: TGTGCCAGCAGTGCGGGACTAGCGGGGGGAATCTACAATGAGCAGTTCTTC.

Concerning this clone itself: The sample holds other DNA sequences that translate to the same CDR3. The chain employs TRBV18 and TRBJ2-5; TRBD2 might be the D (6 bases). CDR1 and CDR2 (germline): KGHSH, LQKENI. Trimming cost V 3 bases and J 5 bases, with 7 bases left between them. CDR3 size: 12 residues. The CDR3 sequence is CASSPRGETQYF. The CDR3 nucleotides are TGTGCCAGCTCACCCCGGGGGGAGACCCAGTACTTC.

The chain uses TRBV27 and TRBJ2-7, with TRBD1 as a possible D gene (5 bases). The CDR3 spans 14 residues. Germline CDR1 MNHEY, CDR2 SMNVEV (reference sequence). V lost 5 bases to trimming and J lost 7 bases, with 18 bases between them. The CDR3 here is CASSPGPKGIEQYF. For the CDR3, the DNA is TGTGCCAGCAGTCCCGGGCCCAAGGGGATAGAGCAGTACTTC.

V gene TRBV27 combines with J gene TRBJ2-3, with 7 bases matching TRBD2. There are 17 residues in the CDR3. CDR1 and CDR2 (germline): MNHEY, SMNVEV (reference sequence). With 5 bases clipped from V and 6 bases from J, the junction kept 17 bases outside the gene matches. CDR3 nucleotides: TGTGCCAGCAGTCCAACCGCCGGACTAGTCCTCCCTGATACGCAGTATTTT. Its translation is CASSPTAGLVLPDTQYF.

In this sample, this clone turned up once. The V and J genes are TRBV14 and TRBJ2-7, with D tentatively TRBD1 (5 bases). With 4 bases removed from V and 6 bases from J, the gap between germline ends came to 13 bases. The CDR3 runs to 13 residues. Germline-derived CDR1 and CDR2 are SGHDN and FVKESK. The CDR3 DNA reads TGTGCCAGCAGCCTTGAACGACAGTCCGAGCAGTACTTC. Amino acids: CASSLERQSEQYF.

The chain recombines TRBV27 with TRBJ1-1; 8 bases are shared with TRBD1. The V segment lost 6 bases and the J segment 3 bases; nucleotides outside the gene matches: 6. Germline-derived CDR1 and CDR2 are MNHEY and SMNVEV (reference sequence). The CDR3 extends over 14 amino acids. The CDR3 region is CASRLQGGDTEAFF. CDR3 DNA sequence: TGTGCCAGCAGGCTACAGGGGGGGGACACTGAAGCTTTCTTT.

CDR3 region: CASSSGQNTEAFF. In nucleotides, the CDR3 is TGTGCCAGCAGCTCAGGACAGAACACTGAAGCTTTCTTT. The chain joins TRBV7-8 to TRBJ1-1; TRBD1 is a possible D gene (5 bases). The V gene's germline CDR1 is SGHVS and CDR2 FQNEAQ. This CDR3 has 13 residues. V was trimmed by 4 bases and J by 1 base, leaving 7 bases between them.

The J gene is TRBJ2-7, the V gene TRBV30; a possible D gene is TRBD1 (6 bases). Germline V gene sequence: CDR1 GTSNPN, CDR2 SVGIG (reference sequence). V gave up 4 bases and J gave up 6 bases, with 19 bases separating them. CDR3 size: 14 residues. The CDR3 spells CAWKNRAFSGEQYF. The CDR3 nucleotides read TGTGCCTGGAAAAACAGGGCATTTTCGGGCGAGCAGTACTTC. The entire variable domain, with the rest obtained from reference TRBV30 and TRBJ2-7, is as follows: SQTIHQWPATLVQPVGSPLSLECTVEGTSNPNLYWYRQAAGRGLQLLFYSVGIGQISSEVPQNLSASRPQDRQFILSSKKLLLSDSGFYLCAWKNRAFSGEQYFGPGTRLTVT.

The V gene is TRBV27, the J gene TRBJ1-2; 11 bases align to TRBD1. The CDR3 is 17 residues long. V was clipped by 5 bases and J by 4 bases; unmatched bases: 12. Germline V gene lookup returns CDR1 MNHEY and CDR2 SMNVEV (reference sequence). CDR3 in DNA: TGTGCCAGCAGTCGGGGGACAGGGGGAAGTTCGATCTATGGCTACACCTTC. Its translation: CASSRGTGGSSIYGYTF.

The chain uses TRBV9 and TRBJ2-2; 12 nucleotides align to TRBD1. There are 16 residues in the CDR3. V shed 3 bases and J 6 bases; nucleotides not matched to a gene: 6. Germline CDR1 reads SGDLS; CDR2 reads YYNGEE. The CDR3 here is CASSAGQGAIAGELFF. The CDR3 bases are TGTGCCAGCAGCGCGGGACAGGGGGCTATCGCCGGGGAGCTGTTTTTT.

This rearrangement joins TRBV6-5 to TRBJ1-4, with 9 bases lining up with TRBD1. CDR1 MNHEY and CDR2 SVGAGI come from the germline V gene. This CDR3 comprises 14 residues. The V and J ends lost 4 bases and 7 bases, in that order; junction bases with no gene match: 4. The CDR3 loop is CASSSQGASEKLFF. CDR3 DNA: TGTGCCAGCAGTTCACAGGGGGCAAGTGAAAAACTGTTTTTT.

In its sample, this clone was seen a few times. V and J are TRBV6-4 and TRBJ2-7; 11 positions match TRBD2. V gave up 7 bases and J gave up 7 bases; unmatched junction bases: 12. CDR3 length: 15 amino acids. Germline CDR1 is MRHNA and CDR2 is SNTAGT. The CDR3 region has the DNA TGTGCCAGCAATCAGGCTAGCGGGGGGTTCCCTGAGCAGTACTTC. It specifies CASNQASGGFPEQYF.

This chain uses TRBV13 with TRBJ2-5, with 7 positions matching TRBD2. This CDR3 contains 15 residues. CDR1 PRHDT and CDR2 FYEKMQ come from the germline V gene (reference sequence). V gave up 5 bases and J gave up 5 bases; unmatched junction bases: 11. The CDR3 nucleotides read TGTGCCAGCAGCCCCGGACTAGATGCGGGGGAGACCCAGTACTTC. As protein: CASSPGLDAGETQYF. The whole variable domain, filled in from reference TRBV13 and TRBJ2-5, reads AAGVIQSPRHLIKEKRETATLKCYPIPRHDTVYWYQQGPGQDPQFLISFYEKMQSDKGSIPDRFSAQQFSDYHSELNMSSLELGDSALYFCASSPGLDAGETQYFGPGTRLLVL.

The sample holds one count of this clone. This chain joins TRBV5-1 and TRBJ2-1, with D maybe TRBD2 (5 bases). Germline CDR1 SGHRS, CDR2 YFSETQ. V lost 4 bases and J 2 bases, leaving 13 bases between the germline ends. There are 15 residues in the CDR3. The CDR3 loop reads CASSPRERTYNEQFF. The CDR3 nucleotides read TGCGCCAGCAGCCCGAGGGAAAGAACCTACAATGAGCAGTTCTTC.

The J gene is TRBJ2-3, the V gene TRBV5-5; 14 positions match TRBD2. Germline V gives CDR1 SGHKS, CDR2 YYEKEE (reference sequence). V lost 2 bases to trimming and J lost 4 bases; unmatched junction nucleotides: 6. The CDR3 loop spans 17 amino acids. The CDR3 nucleotides are TGTGCCAGCAGCTTAGGACTAGCGGGGGGTCCCTCAGATACGCAGTATTTT. The encoded protein is CASSLGLAGGPSDTQYF. The whole variable domain, filled in from reference TRBV5-5 and TRBJ2-3, reads DAGVTQSPTHLIKTRGQQVTLRCSPISGHKSVSWYQQVLGQGPQFIFQYYEKEERGRGNFPDRFSARQFPNYSSELNVNALLLGDSALYLCASSLGLAGGPSDTQYFGPGTRLTVL.

The chain links TRBV20-1 to TRBJ1-5, with no clear D. The V end was cut by 3 bases, the J end by 2 bases, with 14 bases between. This CDR3 comprises 15 residues. The germline V gene has CDR1 DFQATT and CDR2 SNEGSKA (reference sequence). CDR3 sequence: CSASRPSGGNQPQHF. The CDR3 coding sequence is TGCAGTGCTAGTCGGCCAAGCGGGGGCAATCAGCCCCAGCATTTT.

This clone was picked up a small number of times. The J gene is TRBJ2-5, the V gene TRBV6-1; 12 bases line up with TRBD2. There are 15 residues in the CDR3. From germline, CDR1 is MNHNS and CDR2 SASEGT. With 2 bases clipped from V and 2 bases from J, the junction kept 0 bases outside the gene matches. Here the CDR3 DNA reads TGTGCCAGCAGTGAACTAGCGGGGGGGCAAGAGACCCAGTACTTC. Translated: CASSELAGGQETQYF.